The 30 T cell receptor beta chains given below trace back to one sample, sequenced in a study of cytomegalovirus exposure and HLA in healthy donors. The PCR made use of 60 Vbeta and 13 Jbeta primers. The repertoire was sequenced with immunoSEQ multiplex PCR; TCRdb's copy has only in-frame clones and lacks some. The table has around 210,000 clones, roughly 77% seen once. Sample: PBMCs. These receptors were obtained from a male donor in good health and CMV-seropositive.

This clone has only a few counts. This chain uses TRBV6-5 with TRBJ1-1; TRBD1 aligns across 9 bases. CDR3 size: 14 residues. Trimming took 5 bases from V and 4 from J; bases not matched to a gene: 5. CDR1 and CDR2 (germline): MNHEY, SVGAGI. The CDR3 sequence is CASSEEGQGTEAFF. The CDR3 DNA is TGTGCCAGCAGTGAGGAGGGACAGGGCACTGAAGCTTTCTTT.

The rearrangement uses TRBV27 and TRBJ2-5; D unresolved. This CDR3 has 15 amino acids. The germline V gene encodes CDR1 MNHEY and CDR2 SMNVEV (reference sequence). The germline V and J ends were trimmed by 5 bases and 0 bases, with 13 bases remaining between them. Written as DNA, the CDR3 is TGTGCCAGCAGTGCAACTCAGGTTCACCAAGAGACCCAGTACTTC. Protein product: CASSATQVHQETQYF.

The chain combines TRBV13 with TRBJ2-7; D not certain. This CDR3 spans 11 amino acids. V was trimmed by 5 bases and J by 3 bases, leaving 5 bases between them. Germline V gene sequence: CDR1 PRHDT, CDR2 FYEKMQ (reference sequence). In nucleotides, the CDR3 is TGTGCCAGCAGCATCAGCTACGAGCAGTACTTC. Protein product: CASSISYEQYF. The complete variable domain, with remaining parts taken from reference TRBV13 and TRBJ2-7, reads AAGVIQSPRHLIKEKRETATLKCYPIPRHDTVYWYQQGPGQDPQFLISFYEKMQSDKGSIPDRFSAQQFSDYHSELNMSSLELGDSALYFCASSISYEQYFGPGTRLTVT.

This sequence joins TRBV19 and TRBJ2-1; 14 nucleotides match TRBD2. V lost 1 base and J lost 4; bases outside the gene matches: 6. From germline, CDR1 is LNHDA and CDR2 SQIVND (reference sequence). The CDR3 extends over 18 amino acids. CDR3: CASSIVGTSGSWYNEQFF. In DNA, the CDR3 is TGTGCCAGTAGTATAGTCGGGACTAGCGGGAGTTGGTACAATGAGCAGTTCTTC. The entire variable domain, with the rest obtained from reference TRBV19 and TRBJ2-1, is as follows: DGGITQSPKYLFRKEGQNVTLSCEQNLNHDAMYWYRQDPGQGLRLIYYSQIVNDFQKGDIAEGYSVSREKKESFPLTVTSAQKNPTAFYLCASSIVGTSGSWYNEQFFGPGTRLTVL.

This sequence joins TRBV30 and TRBJ1-5; 10 positions agree with TRBD1. This CDR3 comprises 13 residues. Germline loops: CDR1 GTSNPN, CDR2 SVGIG (reference sequence). V dropped 5 bases and J dropped 2; count of bases not matched to a gene: 0. For the CDR3, the DNA is TGTGCCTGGGGGACAGGGGGCAATCAGCCCCAGCATTTT. It encodes CAWGTGGNQPQHF.

The J gene is TRBJ1-1, the V gene TRBV18; possibly TRBD1 for D (5 bases). Germline values: CDR1 KGHSH, CDR2 LQKENI. The CDR3 covers 15 residues. V was trimmed by 1 base and J by 0 bases, leaving 9 bases between them. The CDR3, as DNA: TGTGCCAGCTCACCACAAGGGACTATGAACACTGAAGCTTTCTTT. It specifies CASSPQGTMNTEAFF.

This clone was counted between two and nine times. The chain employs TRBV5-4 and TRBJ2-2; D perhaps matches TRBD2 (6 bases). The germline V gene encodes CDR1 SGHNT and CDR2 YYREEE (reference sequence). CDR3 length: 15 amino acids. Deletions cut 4 bases from V and 0 bases from J, with 10 bases between. CDR3 sequence: CASSSTSSNTGELFF. In nucleotides, the CDR3 is TGTGCCAGCAGCAGTACTAGCTCGAACACCGGGGAGCTGTTTTTT.

The CDR3 DNA follows: TGCAGCGTTGACAGAACGAACACCGGGGAGCTGTTTTTT. This encodes CSVDRTNTGELFF. The V gene is TRBV29-1, the J gene TRBJ2-2; D gene unclear. The germline V gene has CDR1 SQVTM and CDR2 ANQGSEA. CDR3 length: 13 amino acids. Trimming took off 3 bases at V and 0 bases at J, with 5 bases between the two ends.

This CDR3 reads CASSEEANYGYTF. Here the CDR3 DNA reads TGTGCCAGCAGTGAAGAAGCCAACTATGGCTACACCTTC. J is TRBJ1-2 and V is TRBV2, with D unclear. The CDR3 loop spans 13 amino acids. Germline values: CDR1 SNHLY, CDR2 FYNNEI. V was trimmed by 1 base and J by 2 bases, leaving 5 bases between them.

The rearrangement uses TRBV9 and TRBJ2-7; TRBD2 matches at 7 bases. The CDR3 totals 16 residues. The germline gives CDR1 SGDLS, CDR2 YYNGEE. Trimming cost V 4 bases and J 0 bases; bases outside gene matches: 10. The CDR3 spells CASSQPWGGSSYEQYF. DNA of the CDR3: TGTGCCAGCAGCCAACCCTGGGGGGGGAGCTCCTACGAGCAGTACTTC. The full variable domain, its missing parts supplied by reference TRBV9 and TRBJ2-7, is DSGVTQTPKHLITATGQRVTLRCSPRSGDLSVYWYQQSLDQGLQFLIQYYNGEERAKGNILERFSAQQFPDLHSELNLSSLELGDSALYFCASSQPWGGSSYEQYFGPGTRLTVT.

This sequence joins TRBV29-1 and TRBJ2-1; 10 positions agree with TRBD2. The CDR3 is 16 residues long. With V trimmed by 7 bases and J by 1 base, 10 bases remained unmatched. Per the germline V gene, CDR1 is SQVTM and CDR2 is ANQGSEA. The CDR3 DNA reads TGCAGCGGCGAACTAGCGGGGCCTTTTTCCTACAATGAGCAGTTCTTC. It translates to CSGELAGPFSYNEQFF.

This chain uses TRBV15 with TRBJ2-4, with TRBD1 identical over 7 bases. CDR1 and CDR2 (germline): LNHNV, YYDKDF (reference sequence). The CDR3 totals 17 residues. V shed 0 bases and J 8 bases; nucleotides not matched to a gene: 13. The CDR3 reads CATSREGRGRLMDIQYF. CDR3 bases: TGTGCCACCAGCAGAGAGGGAAGGGGGCGGTTGATGGACATTCAGTACTTC.

The J gene is TRBJ1-1, the V gene TRBV11-2; D unresolved. Germline assignment: CDR1 SGHAT and CDR2 FQNNGV. The V gene lost 0 bases and the J gene lost 6 bases, with 14 bases spanning the gap. There are 15 residues in the CDR3. This CDR3 is CASSLERKTEPEAFF. CDR3 sequence (DNA): TGTGCCAGCAGCTTAGAGCGAAAAACCGAGCCTGAAGCTTTCTTT.

This chain connects TRBV4-1 to TRBJ2-1; 13 nucleotides align to TRBD2. The CDR3 contains 18 residues. The V and J ends lost 5 bases and 10 bases, in that order; junction bases with no gene match: 17. Germline loops: CDR1 MGHRA, CDR2 YSYEKL. The CDR3 sequence is CASSSGTSGTSHGGEQFF. DNA of the CDR3: TGCGCCAGCAGCTCGGGGACTAGCGGGACCTCCCATGGAGGGGAGCAGTTCTTC.

The chain employs TRBV11-2 and TRBJ2-7; TRBD1 matches 9 bases. Germline assignment: CDR1 SGHAT and CDR2 FQNNGV. V lost 2 bases, J lost 4 bases, and 12 bases stayed unmatched. The length of the CDR3 is 17 residues. CDR3: CASSLTETGTGFYEQYF. The DNA for the CDR3 is TGTGCCAGCAGCTTAACGGAGACCGGGACAGGGTTTTACGAGCAGTACTTC.

V gene TRBV27 combines with J gene TRBJ1-5; no definite D call. Germline CDR1 reads MNHEY; CDR2 reads SMNVEV (reference sequence). The V end was cut by 3 bases, the J end by 4 bases, with 19 bases between. The CDR3 spans 17 residues. CDR3 in amino acids: CASSFLRASGPNQPQHF. The CDR3 DNA is TGTGCCAGCAGTTTTCTCAGAGCTAGCGGCCCTAATCAGCCCCAGCATTTT.

V is TRBV5-8 and J is TRBJ2-5; perhaps TRBD2 as D (7 bases). CDR1 SGHTS and CDR2 YDEGEE come from the germline V gene. Trimming shortened V by 4 bases and J by 3 bases, and 19 bases separated the two germline ends. This CDR3 spans 16 amino acids. CDR3 loop: CASSHARGGPKETQYF. The CDR3 DNA is TGTGCCAGCAGCCATGCTAGGGGGGGGCCCAAAGAGACCCAGTACTTC.

A few counts support this clone. The chain joins TRBV6-5 to TRBJ2-3; 9 positions agree with TRBD2. With 10 bases clipped from V and 4 bases from J, the junction kept 12 bases outside the gene matches. Germline V gene data show CDR1 as MNHEY and CDR2 as SVGAGI. This CDR3 has 15 residues. The CDR3 DNA sequence: TGTGCCACCCTACCGGGCGGGAGGGCCGCAGATACGCAGTATTTT. Its protein product is CATLPGGRAADTQYF.

This rearrangement joins TRBV6-5 to TRBJ1-1, with no clear D. The CDR3 totals 14 residues. Trimming shortened V by 6 bases and J by 5 bases, and 16 bases separated the two germline ends. The germline gives CDR1 MNHEY, CDR2 SVGAGI. The chain's CDR3 is CASREDRIGTEAFF. As DNA, the CDR3 is TGTGCCAGCAGGGAGGATCGGATCGGGACTGAAGCTTTCTTT.

This clone was recorded once. V gene TRBV7-9 combines with J gene TRBJ1-1; D ambiguous. Deletions cut 0 bases from V and 8 bases from J, with 7 bases between. This CDR3 is built from 12 residues. Germline CDR1 is SEHNR and CDR2 is FQNEAQ (reference sequence). CDR3 sequence: CASSLATEEAFF. In DNA, the CDR3 is TGTGCCAGCAGCTTAGCGACGGAGGAAGCTTTCTTT.

This clone has a handful of counts. The genes are TRBV5-1 and TRBJ2-7; D may be TRBD1 (6 bases). V was cut by 1 base and J by 2 bases, with 16 bases left in between. Germline CDR1 SGHRS, CDR2 YFSETQ. CDR3 length equals 16 residues. The CDR3 DNA reads TGCGCCAGCAGCTTGAGCCTAGGGGGTGGGACCTACGAGCAGTACTTC. It codes for CASSLSLGGGTYEQYF.

In its sample, this clone was seen a few times. Other DNA sequences in the sample encode the same CDR3. The chain joins TRBV7-9 to TRBJ1-2; unclear D gene. Trimming removed 1 base from V and 0 bases from J, with 12 bases in between. Per germline, CDR1 SEHNR and CDR2 FQNEAQ (reference sequence). This CDR3 has 16 residues. The CDR3 nucleotides read TGTGCCAGCAGCTTAGGAGGGAGTCCAGCTAACTATGGCTACACCTTC. Encoded protein: CASSLGGSPANYGYTF.

This chain connects TRBV7-2 to TRBJ2-7; D is unresolved. Trimming stripped 2 bases from V and 7 bases from J, with 12 bases between. The CDR3 extends over 13 amino acids. The germline V gene has CDR1 SGHTA and CDR2 FQGNSA. The CDR3, as DNA: TGTGCCAGCAGCTTACTAAGCGCTTGGGAGCAGTACTTC. This gives the protein CASSLLSAWEQYF.

V is TRBV7-9 and J is TRBJ1-2, with D perhaps TRBD1 (6 bases). The CDR3 loop spans 12 amino acids. Between the trimmed V and J ends, which lost 6 bases and 4 bases, there was a span of 9 bases. CDR1 SEHNR and CDR2 FQNEAQ come from the germline V gene (reference sequence). CDR3 DNA: TGTGCCAGCAGGGACAGCTCCTATGGCTACACCTTC. Amino acids: CASRDSSYGYTF.

The CDR3 nucleotides read TGTGCCAGCAGTTTAGCCACGCCTAGTGGGTACGAGCAGTACTTC. Residues: CASSLATPSGYEQYF. This rearrangement joins TRBV28 to TRBJ2-7; D ambiguous. This CDR3 has 15 amino acids. From germline, CDR1 is MDHEN and CDR2 SYDVKM. Between the trimmed V and J ends, which lost 2 bases and 4 bases, there was a span of 15 bases.

The chain is built from TRBV9 and TRBJ2-5; TRBD2 agrees at 8 bases. The J call may be wrong; the DNA end is better matched by TRBJ2-7. The length of the CDR3 is 15 residues. Germline V gene lookup returns CDR1 SGDLS and CDR2 YYNGEE. In nucleotides, the CDR3 is TGTGCCAGCAGCGTAGCTACTAGCGGACCCCTCGAGCAGTACTTC. Translation: CASSVATSGPLEQYF.

The J gene is TRBJ1-2, the V gene TRBV27, with TRBD1 identical over 8 bases. This CDR3 contains 15 residues. J was trimmed by 4 bases and V by 5 bases; bases with no gene match: 9. Germline V gene lookup returns CDR1 MNHEY and CDR2 SMNVEV (reference sequence). As DNA, the CDR3 is TGTGCCAGCAGTCCCCGGGACAGGTTTGGCTATGGCTACACCTTC. Its translation: CASSPRDRFGYGYTF.

The chain links TRBV23-1 to TRBJ2-2; D is unresolved. TRBV23-1 is an ORF; its function is uncertain. V was clipped by 4 bases and J by 5 bases, with 17 bases between them. This CDR3 comprises 16 residues. The CDR3 spells CASSRALRGKTGELFF. As DNA, the CDR3 is TGCGCCAGCAGTCGAGCTTTAAGAGGAAAAACCGGGGAGCTGTTTTTT.

Remarks on this clone: The junction departs from the called germline gene at one end, perhaps through a read error. The chain combines TRBV20-1 with TRBJ2-7, with 12 bases fitting TRBD2. Germline CDR1 is DFQATT and CDR2 is SNEGSKA (reference sequence). The CDR3 runs to 11 residues. CDR3 loop: CSALWTSGMLF. The DNA for the CDR3 is TGCAGTGCACTGTGGACTAGCGGGATGCTCTTC.

The rearrangement uses TRBV19 and TRBJ2-7, with 10 nucleotides matching TRBD2. With 6 bases clipped from V and 4 bases from J, the junction kept 9 bases outside the gene matches. This CDR3 comprises 15 residues. Germline loops: CDR1 LNHDA, CDR2 SQIVND (reference sequence). The CDR3 is CASRQLAGNLYEQYF. CDR3 coding DNA: TGTGCCAGTAGGCAACTAGCGGGAAACCTTTACGAGCAGTACTTC.